Shown below are 2 T cell receptor beta chains from a single sample sequenced in a study of blood T cell repertoires in COVID-19. Repertoires were generated with immunoSEQ multiplex PCR, while TCRdb's copy carries only in-frame clones and drops some. The table includes 100,000 to 150,000 clones, roughly 86% detected once. Sample: peripheral blood. Receptor source: a woman in her 70s with COVID-19, enrolled during active disease.

V gene TRBV11-2 combines with J gene TRBJ1-1; possibly TRBD1 for D (5 bases). V lost 4 bases and J lost 11, with 14 bases in between. The CDR3 consists of 12 residues. Germline values: CDR1 SGHAT, CDR2 FQNNGV. CDR3 nucleotide sequence: TGTGCCAGCAGCTGGGGCGAGGATTGGGCTTTCTTT. As protein: CASSWGEDWAFF.

The chain has TRBV3-1 (or the pseudogene TRBV3-2) and TRBJ1-2, with TRBD1 as a possible D gene (6 bases). The CDR3 extends over 14 amino acids. Germline V gene lookup returns CDR1 LGHDT and CDR2 YNNKEL (reference sequence). V was trimmed by 4 bases and J by 1 base, leaving 10 bases between them. CDR3 DNA sequence: TGTGCCAGCAGCCCGGACAGCTTTAACTATGGCTACACCTTC. This encodes CASSPDSFNYGYTF.